This entry features one T cell receptor (beta chain) sequence. This clonotype was found many times. Which antigen it targets is not known. Per-base quality was not reported, and no clone a single base away is much larger than it. TCR beta CDR3 regions were amplified from RNA transcripts. A first-round RT-PCR of the TCR CDR3 used the HTBI primer set with the Qiagen OneStep RT-PCR kit. The libraries were constructed in a second round of multiplex PCR and then size-selected and purified. Sequencing of the libraries was done on an Illumina HiSeq2000 using paired-end 100 bp reads. The paper's processing steps were these. SOAPnuke was used to process the raw data, with reads discarded if the reads contained adapters or uncalled bases, had a mean Phred below 15, or lacked an exact constant-primer or identifier match. COPE v1.2.5 was used to merge high-quality paired reads, and clonotypes were defined as unique nucleotide sequences. MiTCR v1.1 was used to align clonotypes to the IMGT TRBV, TRBD and TRBJ reference segments. The analysis was restricted to V-J combinations with a frequency above 0.0001, which together covered 98% to 99.2% of the repertoires. A TCS score was defined as the ratio of F50 (clonal expansion) to E x V (chaos), with BLOSUM62-based TCRdist applied between CDR3 peptides within each V-J. Welch's t-statistics and random forest reduced several hundred V-J features to 10 to 15, which were used in a naive Bayes classifier (R e1071). Through fastp at Q25 and MiXCR, TCRdb rebuilt clones from the public reads, retaining in-frame beta chains. Each CDR3 protein gets just one entry, which takes the most common genes and DNA from the rows behind it. The V and J calls come from TCRdb's annotation, not from the publication. In this sample the table shows under 400,000 distinct CDR3 sequences, over 11% of which occur a single time. 11% of the sample comes from the top ten.

V lost 6 bases and J lost 6 bases, and the count of bases not matched to a germline gene is 8. The cysteine opens and the phenylalanine closes a CDR3 of 16 amino acids. Here the CDR3 DNA is all that survives: 48 bases in frame from base 1. CDR1 and CDR2 were assigned from the germline V gene as ENHRY and SYGVKD. The data belong to a study of T cells in Graves' hyperthyroidism and ophthalmopathy (dated by TCRdb to the late 2010s). As for the study more broadly: Peripheral blood was sampled at the time of initial diagnosis, prior to any treatment. The paper reports TCR Vbeta CDR3 sequencing of 135 peripheral blood samples: around 45 ophthalmopathy, under 85 hyperthyroidism and roughly 17 progressor patients. The 100 or so discovery patients were randomly split 7:3 into training and test sets. In roughly six Graves' hyperthyroidism patients, the study also compared T-cell repertoires from thyroid tissue with T-cell repertoires from blood. TCR V-J signatures able to tell the groups apart were searched for in a discovery cohort of approximately 95 patients, of whom 43 had Graves' ophthalmopathy and under 65 had stable Graves' hyperthyroidism. Once sampling was done, hyperthyroidism patients were given methimazole at a starting dose of 30 mg daily, whereas ophthalmopathy patients were given high-dose intravenous methylprednisolone. Whether ophthalmopathy could be predicted prospectively was tested in an independent validation cohort made up of under 20 hyperthyroidism patients plus 17 patients who later progressed to ophthalmopathy.

Overall study outcomes, separate from this receptor: Most expanded thyroid clonotypes (frequency above 0.001) were also found in blood, which suggests that blood repertoires may mirror thyroid immune responses. A 13 V-J signature model separated ophthalmopathy from stable hyperthyroidism, with 87.88% sensitivity and about 81% specificity in cross-validation and 80%/75% in testing. In validation, progression to ophthalmopathy was predicted by the model with 70% to 71% sensitivity and just over 72% specificity, a median of roughly 6.4 months before onset. Sample size was not statistically predetermined, and blinding of investigators to group allocation was not performed.

A patient counted as having stable Graves' hyperthyroidism if no progression to ophthalmopathy occurred over 18 months of follow-up. The hyperthyroidism patients were between 18 and 65 years old and newly diagnosed, with a disease duration of less than 2 months. Any patient with an uncontrolled infection, another autoimmune disease, pregnancy or lactation was excluded. Diagnoses were based on clinical symptoms, serum thyroxine and TRAb, thyroid ultrasound and orbital computed tomography. Ficoll-Paque density gradient centrifugation was used to isolate PBMCs from approximately 10 ml of fresh peripheral blood. Total RNA was extracted using Trizol reagent, and RNA quality was assessed on an Agilent 2100 Bioanalyzer.

This TCR was sampled from a woman aged 60-75 years with Graves' hyperthyroidism. Sequencing was done on a sample of blood. The rearranged segments are TRBV10-3 and TRBJ2-7; the junction holds 16 bases that match TRBD2. The DNA sequence is as follows: TGTGCCATCAGAGGGACTAGCGGGAGGGCCCTGTCCGAGCAGTACTTC. It translates to CAIRGTSGRALSEQYF.